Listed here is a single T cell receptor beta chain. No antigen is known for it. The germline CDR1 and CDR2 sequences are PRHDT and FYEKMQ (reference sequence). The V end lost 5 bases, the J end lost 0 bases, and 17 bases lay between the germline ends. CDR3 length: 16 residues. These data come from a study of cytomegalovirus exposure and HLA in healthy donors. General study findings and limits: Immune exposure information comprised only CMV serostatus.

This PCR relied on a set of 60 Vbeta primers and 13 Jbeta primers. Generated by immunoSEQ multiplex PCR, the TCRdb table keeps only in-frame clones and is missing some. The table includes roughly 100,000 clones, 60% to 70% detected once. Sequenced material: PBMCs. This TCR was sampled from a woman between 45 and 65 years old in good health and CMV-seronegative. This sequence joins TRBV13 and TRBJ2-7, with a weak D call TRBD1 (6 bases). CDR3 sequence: CASSHGQRVNSYEQYF. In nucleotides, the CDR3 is TGTGCCAGCAGCCACGGACAGAGGGTAAACTCCTACGAGCAGTACTTC.